These T cell receptor beta chains were read from a single sample in a study of identifying expanded T cells in peripheral blood. TCRdb's copy holds only in-frame clones and misses some; the assay was immunoSEQ multiplex PCR. The top ten hold around 3% of the sample, which has around 76,000 clones, 90% seen once. The sample consisted of blood. These receptors all come from a person aged 18 to 70 in good health. The CDR3 runs from the conserved cysteine through the conserved F or W. A D gene is named only where the DNA matches it firmly. A row's size may be missing; if present it is once, few, many or a size class.

>.|.|TRBV7-2|TRBJ1-5
TGTGCCAGCAGCTCCAGGAATCAGCCCCAGCATTTT
CASSSRNQPQHF
>TRBD1|.|TRBV5-4|TRBJ2-1
TGTGCCAGCAGCTCGCGGACAGGAAACTACAATGAGCAGTTCTTC
CASSSRTGNYNEQFF
>TRBD2|once|TRBV30|TRBJ2-7
TGTGCCTGGAGAGAGCGGGGGGCCTACGAGCAGTACTTC
CAWRERGAYEQYF
>.|.|TRBV6-5|TRBJ1-2
TGTGCCAGCAGGGACAGCCTCTATGGCTACACCTTC
CASRDSLYGYTF
>.|.|TRBV6-6|TRBJ1-1
TGTGCCAGCAGCTTCGGGGGGAGTACTGAAGCTTTCTTT
CASSFGGSTEAFF
>TRBD2|.|TRBV10-3|TRBJ2-5
TGTGCCATCACCCCGACTAGCGGGGGGGATCAAGAGACCCAGTACTTC
CAITPTSGGDQETQYF
>TRBD1|.|TRBV18|TRBJ1-1
TGTGCCAGCTCAAAAGGGGGCGCGGATATGAACACTGAAGCTTTCTTT
CASSKGGADMNTEAFF
>TRBD2|.|TRBV9|TRBJ2-1
TGTGCCAGCAGCGTTCTAGCGGGGCCGTACAATGAGCAGTTCTTC
CASSVLAGPYNEQFF
>.|few|TRBV7-2|TRBJ1-1
TGTGCCAGCAGCTTAGCGCCGGCCGGCATGAACACTGAAGCTTTCTTT
CASSLAPAGMNTEAFF
>TRBD1|.|TRBV6-5|TRBJ1-1
TGTGCCAGCAGACAGGGGGTGGGAGCTTTCTTT
CASRQGVGAFF
>.|.|TRBV19|TRBJ1-2
TGTGCCAGTAGTCCTGACAGGTGGAGCTATGGCTACACCTTC
CASSPDRWSYGYTF
>.|.|TRBV19|TRBJ2-7
TGTGCCAGTAGCGCCCGGGGCACCCCCTACGAGCAGTACTTC
CASSARGTPYEQYF
>.|.|TRBV2|TRBJ2-5
TGTGCCAGCAGTGCTAACCTTGCGCACGAGACCCAGTACTTC
CASSANLAHETQYF
>.|.|TRBV10-3|TRBJ1-2
TGTGCCATCTGGGCAGAAGCTAACTATGGCTACACCTTC
CAIWAEANYGYTF
>.|.|TRBV27|TRBJ1-6
TGTGCCAGCAGGGGATTCTCCTATAATTCACCCCTCCACTTT
CASRGFSYNSPLHF
>.|.|TRBV5-1|TRBJ2-2
TGCGCCAGCAGCCCTCTTTCCTCCAGCTACGGGGAGCTGTTTTTT
CASSPLSSSYGELFF
>.|.|TRBV7-2|TRBJ2-7
TGTGCCAGCAGCGGTAGCGGAGTGGGATCCTACGAGCAGTACTTC
CASSGSGVGSYEQYF
>TRBD1|.|TRBV5-6|TRBJ2-7
TGTGCCAGCAGCCCCGGGACAGGGAGCTCCTACGAGCAGTACTTC
CASSPGTGSSYEQYF
>.|.|TRBV29-1|TRBJ2-1
TGCAGCGTAAGGACGGACCCCTACAATGAGCAGTTCTTC
CSVRTDPYNEQFF
>.|.|TRBV7-9|TRBJ2-3
TGTGCCAGCAGCTTAGCGGGGAGCACAGATACGCAGTATTTT
CASSLAGSTDTQYF
>TRBD1|.|TRBV7-2|TRBJ2-7
TGTGCCAGCAGCAATGAACGACCGGGACAGGGGGGTATCGAGCAGTACTTC
CASSNERPGQGGIEQYF
>.|.|TRBV5-4|TRBJ2-1
TGTGCCAGCAGCTTGAGGGGGGGATACAATGAGCAGTTCTTC
CASSLRGGYNEQFF
>TRBD2|once|TRBV4-2|TRBJ2-7
TGTGCCAGCAGCCAAGGCGGGAGGGTCTACGAGCAGTACTTC
CASSQGGRVYEQYF
>TRBD2|.|TRBV4-3|TRBJ2-1
TGCGCCAGCAGCCGAGCGGGAGCAAGCAATGAGCAGTTCTTC
CASSRAGASNEQFF
>.|few|TRBV10-1|TRBJ1-5
TGCGCCAGCAGTGTAAGGGAGGAGCCCCAGCATTTT
CASSVREEPQHF
>.|.|TRBV19|TRBJ1-1
TGTGCCAGTAGTCTTGGGGAGTGGGAAGCTTTCTTT
CASSLGEWEAFF
>.|.|TRBV28|TRBJ2-7
TGTGCCAGCAGTTACAGGGCCTCCTACGAGCAGTACTTC
CASSYRASYEQYF
>.|.|TRBV21-1|TRBJ1-2
TGTGCCACCTTTTTTTCGCCGGCTCGGACCCGAGAAGCTAACTATGGCTACACCTTC
CATFFSPARTREANYGYTF
>.|once|TRBV28|TRBJ2-7
TGTGCCAGCAGAATGGGACATCTCTACGAGCAGTACTTC
CASRMGHLYEQYF
>.|.|TRBV5-5|TRBJ2-1
TGTGCCAGCAGCTTGAGGTCACGAGACAGTCTCTCCCCTGAGCAGTTCTTC
CASSLRSRDSLSPEQFF
>.|.|TRBV4-1|TRBJ1-2
TGCGCCAGCAGCCAAGTCTTCGAGATCAACTATGGCTACACCTTC
CASSQVFEINYGYTF
>.|once|TRBV27|TRBJ1-1
TGTGCCAGCAGTTTAGTTAGTATAGGTGAAGCTTTCTTT
CASSLVSIGEAFF
>.|.|TRBV6-5|TRBJ1-6
TGTGCCAGCAGTTATACAGATTCACCCCTCCACTTT
CASSYTDSPLHF
>TRBD1|.|TRBV28|TRBJ1-2
TGTGCCAGCAGTGGGCCGATGACGACAGGGGCCTATGGCTACACCTTC
CASSGPMTTGAYGYTF
>.|.|TRBV27|TRBJ2-2
TGTGCCAGCAGTTTCCCCGCCGGGGAGCTGTTTTTT
CASSFPAGELFF
>TRBD1|.|TRBV28|TRBJ1-3
TGTGCCAGCAGTTTAAACAGGGGCTCTGGAAACACCATATATTTT
CASSLNRGSGNTIYF
>TRBD2|.|TRBV7-9|TRBJ2-3
TGTGCCAGCAGATTCTGGACTAGCGGGAGCGGCGCAGATACGCAGTATTTT
CASRFWTSGSGADTQYF
>TRBD1|.|TRBV28|TRBJ2-1
TGTGCCAGCAGTGGGGGACAGGGCCGCTCCTACAATGAGCAGTTCTTC
CASSGGQGRSYNEQFF
>TRBD1|once|TRBV25-1|TRBJ2-7
TGTGCCAGCAGTGACCAACAGGGGCACCCATACGAGCAGTACTTC
CASSDQQGHPYEQYF
>TRBD2|.|TRBV9|TRBJ2-5
TGTGCCAGCAGTTTAGCGGGGGGGGTGGAGACCCAGTACTTC
CASSLAGGVETQYF
>.|.|TRBV5-1|TRBJ2-7
TGCGCCAGCAGCACCGAACCCTCTGGCTACGAGCAGTACTTC
CASSTEPSGYEQYF
>TRBD2|.|TRBV2|TRBJ2-1
TGTGCCAGCAGTGCAGAACTAGCGGGAGTATCCTACAATGAGCAGTTCTTC
CASSAELAGVSYNEQFF
>.|.|TRBV7-9|TRBJ2-5
TGTGCCAGCAGCTTAGGTCTCTATAGGGTAAGCCAAGAGACCCAGTACTTC
CASSLGLYRVSQETQYF
>TRBD1|.|TRBV5-6|TRBJ1-2
TGTGCCAGCAGCTTGGGACAGGGACCGGCTGGCTACACCTTC
CASSLGQGPAGYTF